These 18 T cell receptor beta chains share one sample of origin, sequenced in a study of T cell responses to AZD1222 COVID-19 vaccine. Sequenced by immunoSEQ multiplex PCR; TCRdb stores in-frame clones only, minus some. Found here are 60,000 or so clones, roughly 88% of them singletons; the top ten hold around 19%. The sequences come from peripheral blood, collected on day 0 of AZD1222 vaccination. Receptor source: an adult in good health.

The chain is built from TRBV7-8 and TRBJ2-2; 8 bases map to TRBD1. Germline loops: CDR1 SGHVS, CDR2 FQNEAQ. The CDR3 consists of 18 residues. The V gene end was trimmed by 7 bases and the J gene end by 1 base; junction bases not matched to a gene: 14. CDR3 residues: CASNRITRGTGNTGELFF. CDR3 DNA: TGTGCCAGCAACCGTATTACGAGGGGGACAGGGAACACCGGGGAGCTGTTTTTT.

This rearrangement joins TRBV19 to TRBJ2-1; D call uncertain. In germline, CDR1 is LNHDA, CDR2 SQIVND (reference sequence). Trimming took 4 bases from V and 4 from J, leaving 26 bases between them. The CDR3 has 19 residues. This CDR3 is CASSRSVDTFANFYNEQFF. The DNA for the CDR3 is TGTGCCAGTAGTAGGAGCGTGGATACGTTCGCAAACTTTTACAATGAGCAGTTCTTC.

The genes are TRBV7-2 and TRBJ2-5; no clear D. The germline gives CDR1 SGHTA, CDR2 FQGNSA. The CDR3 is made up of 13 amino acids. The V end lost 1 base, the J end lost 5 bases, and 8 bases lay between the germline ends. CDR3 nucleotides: TGTGCCAGCAGCTTAGTCCAAAGGGAGACCCAGTACTTC. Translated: CASSLVQRETQYF.

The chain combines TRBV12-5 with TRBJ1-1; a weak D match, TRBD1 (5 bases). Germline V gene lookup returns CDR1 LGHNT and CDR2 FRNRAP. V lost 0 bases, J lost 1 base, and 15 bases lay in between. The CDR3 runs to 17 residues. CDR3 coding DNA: TGTGCTAGTGGTTTGGTACGTTGGGGGGATCCGAACACTGAAGCTTTCTTT. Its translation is CASGLVRWGDPNTEAFF.

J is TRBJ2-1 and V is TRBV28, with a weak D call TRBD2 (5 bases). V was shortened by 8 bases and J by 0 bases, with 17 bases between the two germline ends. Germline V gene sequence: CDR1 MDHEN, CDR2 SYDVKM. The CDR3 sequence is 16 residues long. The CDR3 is CASCRGRSSSYNEQFF. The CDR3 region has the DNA TGTGCCAGCTGCCGAGGGCGCTCGAGCTCCTACAATGAGCAGTTCTTC.

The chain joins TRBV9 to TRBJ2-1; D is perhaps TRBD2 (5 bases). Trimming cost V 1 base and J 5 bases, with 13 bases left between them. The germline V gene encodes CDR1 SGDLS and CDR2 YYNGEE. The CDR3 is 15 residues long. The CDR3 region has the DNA TGTGCCAGCAGCGTATCGGGGTTGCTCGACAATGAGCAGTTCTTC. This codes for CASSVSGLLDNEQFF. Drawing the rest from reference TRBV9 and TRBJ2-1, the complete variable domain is DSGVTQTPKHLITATGQRVTLRCSPRSGDLSVYWYQQSLDQGLQFLIQYYNGEERAKGNILERFSAQQFPDLHSELNLSSLELGDSALYFCASSVSGLLDNEQFFGPGTRLTVL.

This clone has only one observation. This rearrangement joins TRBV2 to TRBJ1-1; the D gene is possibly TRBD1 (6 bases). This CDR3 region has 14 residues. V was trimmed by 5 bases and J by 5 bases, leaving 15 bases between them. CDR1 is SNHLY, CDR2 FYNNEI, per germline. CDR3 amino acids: CASSRGVVGTEAFF. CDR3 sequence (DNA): TGTGCCAGCAGTAGGGGGGTTGTAGGGACTGAAGCTTTCTTT.

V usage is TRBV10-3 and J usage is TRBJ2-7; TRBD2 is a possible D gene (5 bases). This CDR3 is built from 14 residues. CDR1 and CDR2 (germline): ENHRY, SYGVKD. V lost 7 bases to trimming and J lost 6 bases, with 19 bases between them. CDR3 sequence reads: CAINPGTTGGEQYF. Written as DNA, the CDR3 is TGTGCCATCAATCCGGGAACCACGGGCGGCGAGCAGTACTTC.

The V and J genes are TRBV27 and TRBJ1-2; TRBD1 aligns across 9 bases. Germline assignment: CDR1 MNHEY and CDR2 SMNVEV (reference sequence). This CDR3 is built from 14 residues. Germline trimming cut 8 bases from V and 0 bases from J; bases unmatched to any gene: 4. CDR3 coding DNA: TGTGCCAGCGGCCGGACAGGGGCTAACTATGGCTACACCTTC. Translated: CASGRTGANYGYTF.

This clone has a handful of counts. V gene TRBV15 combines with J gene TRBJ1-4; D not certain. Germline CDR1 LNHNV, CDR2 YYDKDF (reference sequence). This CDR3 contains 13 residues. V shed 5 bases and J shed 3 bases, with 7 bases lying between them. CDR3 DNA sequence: TGTGCCACCAGCCGGGTACCTAATGAAAAACTGTTTTTT. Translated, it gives CATSRVPNEKLFF.

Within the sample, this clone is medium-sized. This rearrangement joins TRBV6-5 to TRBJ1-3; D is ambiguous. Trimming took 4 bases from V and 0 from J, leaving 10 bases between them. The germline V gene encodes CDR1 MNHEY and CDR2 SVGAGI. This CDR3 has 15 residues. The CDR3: CASSSPVGSGNTIYF. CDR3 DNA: TGTGCCAGCAGTTCGCCCGTCGGCTCTGGAAACACCATATATTTT.

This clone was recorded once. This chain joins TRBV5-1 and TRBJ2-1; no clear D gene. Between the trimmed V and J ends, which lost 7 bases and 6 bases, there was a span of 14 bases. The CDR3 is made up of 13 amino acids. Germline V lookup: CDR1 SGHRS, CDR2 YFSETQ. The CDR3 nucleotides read TGCGCCAGCGGTCCTGCAGAAGCCAATGAGCAGTTCTTC. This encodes CASGPAEANEQFF.

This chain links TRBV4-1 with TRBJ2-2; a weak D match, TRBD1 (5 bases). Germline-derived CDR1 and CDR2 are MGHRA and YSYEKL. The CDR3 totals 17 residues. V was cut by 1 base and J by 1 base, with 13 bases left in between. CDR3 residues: CASSQVKTAENTGELFF. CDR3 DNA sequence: TGCGCCAGCAGCCAAGTAAAGACAGCTGAGAACACCGGGGAGCTGTTTTTT.

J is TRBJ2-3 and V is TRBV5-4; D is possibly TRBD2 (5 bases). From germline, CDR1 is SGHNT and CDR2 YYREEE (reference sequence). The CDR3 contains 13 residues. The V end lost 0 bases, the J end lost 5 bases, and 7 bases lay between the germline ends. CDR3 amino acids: CASSLVAGDTQYF. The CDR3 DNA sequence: TGTGCCAGCAGCTTGGTGGCGGGAGATACGCAGTATTTT.

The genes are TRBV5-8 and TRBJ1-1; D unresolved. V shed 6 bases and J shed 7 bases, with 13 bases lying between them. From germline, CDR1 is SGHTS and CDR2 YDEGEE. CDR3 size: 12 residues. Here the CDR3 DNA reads TGTGCCAGCACTCTCGGATACAGTGAAGCTTTCTTT. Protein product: CASTLGYSEAFF.

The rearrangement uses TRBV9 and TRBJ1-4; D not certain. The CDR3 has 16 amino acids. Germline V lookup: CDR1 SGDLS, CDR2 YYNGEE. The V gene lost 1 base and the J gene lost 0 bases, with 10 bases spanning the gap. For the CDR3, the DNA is TGTGCCAGCAGCGTAACAATTAACACAACTAATGAAAAACTGTTTTTT. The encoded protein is CASSVTINTTNEKLFF.

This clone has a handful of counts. The CDR3: CASSPTLYSTDTQYF. DNA of the CDR3: TGTGCCAGCAGCCCGACGCTTTATAGCACAGATACGCAGTATTTT. The rearrangement uses TRBV3-1 (or the pseudogene TRBV3-2) and TRBJ2-3; D gene uncertain. This CDR3 region has 15 residues. The germline V gene encodes CDR1 LGHDT and CDR2 YNNKEL (reference sequence). V was shortened by 4 bases and J by 0 bases, with 11 bases between the two germline ends.

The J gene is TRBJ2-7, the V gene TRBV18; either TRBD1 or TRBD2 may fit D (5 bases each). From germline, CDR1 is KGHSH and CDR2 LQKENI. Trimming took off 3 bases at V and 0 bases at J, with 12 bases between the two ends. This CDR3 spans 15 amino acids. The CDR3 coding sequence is TGTGCCAGCTCACCCGGGACCATGAGCTCCTACGAGCAGTACGTC. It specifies CASSPGTMSSYEQYV.